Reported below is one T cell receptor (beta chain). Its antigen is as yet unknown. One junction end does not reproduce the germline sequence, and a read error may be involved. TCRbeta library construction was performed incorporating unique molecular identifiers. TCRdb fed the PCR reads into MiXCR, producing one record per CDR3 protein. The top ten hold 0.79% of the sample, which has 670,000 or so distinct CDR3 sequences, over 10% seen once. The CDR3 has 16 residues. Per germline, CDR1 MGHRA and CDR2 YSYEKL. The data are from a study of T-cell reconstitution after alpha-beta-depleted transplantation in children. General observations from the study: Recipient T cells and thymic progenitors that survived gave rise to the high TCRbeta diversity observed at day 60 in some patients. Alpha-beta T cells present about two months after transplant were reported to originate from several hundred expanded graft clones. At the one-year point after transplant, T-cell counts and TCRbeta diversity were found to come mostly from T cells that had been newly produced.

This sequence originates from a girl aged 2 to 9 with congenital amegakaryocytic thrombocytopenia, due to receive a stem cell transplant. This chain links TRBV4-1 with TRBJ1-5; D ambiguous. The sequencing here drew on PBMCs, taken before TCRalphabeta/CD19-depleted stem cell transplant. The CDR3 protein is CARSQADEGKNQPQHF. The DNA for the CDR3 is TGCGCCAGGAGCCAAGCCGACGAGGGAAAGAATCAGCCCCAGCATTTT.